The clone carrying this T cell receptor beta chain was counted only a few times. This specimen belongs to a study of T cell clones after liver transplantation. Turning to the study itself: In this trial, immunosuppression withdrawal was attempted within 2 years of liver transplant. TCRbeta sequencing after a pre-transplant mixed lymphocyte reaction identified graft-donor-reactive clones, later tracked in post-transplant blood. Timepoints were pre-transplant, pre-withdrawal, and after withdrawal was completed or failed.

CDR3 length: 13 amino acids. Germline CDR1 is WSHSY and CDR2 is SAAADI. With 0 bases removed from V and 12 bases from J, the gap between germline ends came to 9 bases. Assay: immunoSEQ multiplex PCR; the TCRdb copy retains only in-frame clones and omits some. This table has 9,500 to 11,000 clones, 60% to 85% appearing once. The chain uses TRBV10-2 and TRBJ1-6; D unresolved. Source: CD4+ T cells from blood, taken about 31 months after liver transplant. The sequence came from a human patient who received a liver transplant. Some of the T cells might come from the graft donor. For the CDR3, the DNA is TGCGCCAGCAGTGAGTCGGCGGGTAGACCCCTCCACTTT. The encoded protein is CASSESAGRPLHF.